This is a list of T cell receptor beta chains from one sample in a study of shared clonotypes between healthy human individuals. TCRdb keeps only in-frame clones here, not all; method: immunoSEQ multiplex PCR. The table has just under 95,000 clones, almost 70% seen once. Sequencing was carried out using memory CD8+ T cells sorted from blood. Source of these receptors: a man aged 30 to 45 in good health. Both conserved end residues are part of each CDR3. A D gene is named only where the DNA matches it firmly. Clone size is given for some rows only: seen once, a few or many times, or a class if the clone is expanded.

TRBJ1-2,TRBV11-1,NA,15,NA,TGTGCCAGCAGCCCGAGGGACTCCACGGGCTATGGCTACACCTTC,CASSPRDSTGYGYTF
TRBJ2-5,TRBV28,NA,13,NA,TGTGCCAGCAGTTTAGGGACCAGCAAGACCCAGTACTTC,CASSLGTSKTQYF
TRBJ2-7,TRBV28,many,12,NA,TGTGCCAGCAGTTTCATGACCTACGAGCAGTACTTC,CASSFMTYEQYF
TRBJ2-4,TRBV2,few,14,NA,TGTGCCAGCAGCGGGACCGTAGCCAAAAACATTCAGTACTTC,CASSGTVAKNIQYF
TRBJ2-1,TRBV6-6,NA,14,NA,TGTGCCAGCAGGTCTCACCTAGCAGACAATGAGCAGTTCTTC,CASRSHLADNEQFF
TRBJ2-3,TRBV5-1,NA,15,TRBD2,TGCGCCAGCGCACCAACTAGCGGGAGGGTGGATACGCAGTATTTT,CASAPTSGRVDTQYF
TRBJ2-1,TRBV10-3,NA,14,NA,TGTGCCACGAACTCTGGGAACGGAAGCAATGAGCAGTTCTTC,CATNSGNGSNEQFF
TRBJ2-7,TRBV27,large,14,TRBD2,TGTGCCAGCAGCATAGGGACTAGCTCCTACGAGCAGTACTTC,CASSIGTSSYEQYF
TRBJ2-1,TRBV29-1,NA,13,NA,TGCAGCGTTGTCCCGACGGAGAACAATGAGCAGTTCTTC,CSVVPTENNEQFF
TRBJ1-1,TRBV10-3,NA,15,NA,TGTGCCATCAACACCCCCGACCGGGGGGGCACTGAAGCTTTCTTT,CAINTPDRGGTEAFF
TRBJ2-6,TRBV7-9,NA,19,NA,TGTGCCAGCAGCTCGGGGTTGGTCACTGGGACCTCTGGGGCCAACGTCCTGACTTTC,CASSSGLVTGTSGANVLTF
TRBJ2-5,TRBV7-9,NA,15,NA,TGTGCCAGCAGCTTAGCAACAGTAGCGGAGGAGACCCAGTACTTC,CASSLATVAEETQYF
TRBJ1-1,TRBV18,NA,12,NA,TGTGCCAGCTCACCACGGAACTATGAAGCTTTCTTT,CASSPRNYEAFF
TRBJ2-4,TRBV13,many,15,NA,TGTGCCAGCAGCCCCCGGGAAAATGTCAAAAACATTCAGTACTTC,CASSPRENVKNIQYF
TRBJ1-5,TRBV27,NA,14,TRBD1,TGTGCCAGCCACCCCGGACAGGTTAATCAGCCCCAGCATTTT,CASHPGQVNQPQHF
TRBJ1-2,TRBV4-1,NA,14,NA,TGCGCCAGCAGCCAACACCCCCGTAACTATGGCTACACCTTC,CASSQHPRNYGYTF
TRBJ2-1,TRBV14,NA,15,TRBD1,TGTGCCAGCAGCCAATTGGGACAGGGGGACGGTGAGCAGTTCTTC,CASSQLGQGDGEQFF
TRBJ2-7,TRBV19,NA,14,NA,TGTGCCAGTAGCCGAGACAGCGGTCCCTACGAGCAGTACTTC,CASSRDSGPYEQYF
TRBJ2-7,TRBV29-1,few,12,NA,TGCAGCGTGGGGACATACCAGGGAGAGCAGTACTTC,CSVGTYQGEQYF
TRBJ2-3,TRBV15,once,15,TRBD1,TGTGCCACCAGCGGACAGGTCCCTAGCACAGATACGCAGTATTTT,CATSGQVPSTDTQYF
TRBJ2-1,TRBV6-5,NA,14,TRBD1,TGTGCCAGCTCGAGCGGCACAGGGGGCTACGAGCAGTTCTTC,CASSSGTGGYEQFF
TRBJ2-5,TRBV7-9,NA,18,TRBD2,TGTGCCAGCAGCTTTGGGACTAGCGGGAGCGGATTATGGGAGACCCAGTACTTC,CASSFGTSGSGLWETQYF
TRBJ1-4,TRBV19,few,14,NA,TGTGCCAGTAGTCGGGGCGCAACTAATGAAAAACTGTTTTTT,CASSRGATNEKLFF
TRBJ2-1,TRBV15,NA,16,TRBD2,TGTGCCACCAGCAGTCCCGGGACTAGCGGGAAAGATGAGCAGTTCTTC,CATSSPGTSGKDEQFF
TRBJ2-3,TRBV5-1,once,14,NA,TGCGCCAGCAGCTTGGGGATAGCACGAGATACGCAGTATTTT,CASSLGIARDTQYF
TRBJ2-7,TRBV9,NA,15,TRBD2,TGTGCCAGCAGCGCCCGGGGAGCGGGGGTATACGAGCAGTACTTC,CASSARGAGVYEQYF
TRBJ2-3,TRBV7-2,NA,15,TRBD1,TGTGCCAGCAGCTTAGATGGCAGGGGGAGAGATACGCAGTATTTT,CASSLDGRGRDTQYF
TRBJ2-1,TRBV11-2,few,16,TRBD2,TGTGCCAGCAGCTTGTCTAGCGGGAGTTGGTACAATGAGCAGTTCTTC,CASSLSSGSWYNEQFF
TRBJ1-5,TRBV27,NA,13,NA,TGTGCCAGCAGCCTTACAGGTCATCAGCCCCAGCATTTT,CASSLTGHQPQHF
TRBJ2-1,TRBV7-2,many,17,TRBD2,TGTGCCAGCAGCTTAGACTCGGGAGGGTTTACCTACAATGAGCAGTTCTTC,CASSLDSGGFTYNEQFF
TRBJ2-7,TRBV5-5,NA,19,NA,TGTGCCAGCAGCCAACAGGGTCTAGCGGACACCCGAATTCCCTACGAGCAGTACTTC,CASSQQGLADTRIPYEQYF
TRBJ2-7,TRBV9,NA,14,NA,TGTGCCAGCACCCCGGTGGCAACCTCCTACGAGCAGTACTTC,CASTPVATSYEQYF
TRBJ2-1,TRBV14,NA,13,TRBD2,TGTGCCAGCGGGAGCGGGAGTTACAATGAGCAGTTCTTC,CASGSGSYNEQFF
TRBJ2-7,TRBV7-3,NA,15,NA,TGTGCCAGCAGCTTAAACCCTCCCGGGGTAAGCGAGCAGTACTTC,CASSLNPPGVSEQYF
TRBJ2-1,TRBV28,once,15,TRBD2,TGTGCCAGCAGTTTCGGCCTAGCGGATTACAATGAGCAGTTCTTC,CASSFGLADYNEQFF
TRBJ1-1,TRBV7-9,NA,17,NA,TGTGCCAGCAGCTTAGCACTCGTAGGCGGGAAGAACACTGAAGCTTTCTTT,CASSLALVGGKNTEAFF
TRBJ2-5,TRBV6-1,once,24,TRBD2,TGTGCCAGCAGTGAATGGCCCGCGGCCAACCAGGGCCTAGCGGGTAGACTGTACCAAGAGACCCAGTACTTC,CASSEWPAANQGLAGRLYQETQYF
TRBJ1-1,TRBV27,NA,14,NA,TGTGCCAGCAGTTTTGGGGGATTGAACACTGAAGCTTTCTTT,CASSFGGLNTEAFF
TRBJ2-7,TRBV19,many,13,NA,TGTGCCAGTAGTAGCGAAGGGACTGTCGAGCAGTACTTC,CASSSEGTVEQYF
TRBJ2-2,TRBV25-1,NA,12,NA,TGTGCCAGCCAGGGAAACGCCGGGGAGCTGTTTTTT,CASQGNAGELFF
TRBJ1-1,TRBV25-1,NA,16,NA,TGTGCCAGCAGTGCAGACCCGCAGGGGCTGAACACTGAAGCTTTCTTT,CASSADPQGLNTEAFF
TRBJ2-1,TRBV7-2,NA,14,NA,TGTGCCAGCAGCCCCAGCGTTTCCTACAATGAGCAGTTCTTC,CASSPSVSYNEQFF
TRBJ2-2,TRBV18,NA,13,NA,TGTGCCAGCTCAATCAAAAACACCGGGGAGCTGTTTTTT,CASSIKNTGELFF
TRBJ2-2,TRBV5-1,once,17,TRBD2,TGCGCCAGCAGCTTGTTCCTAGCGGGAGTGGGGACCGGGGAGCTGTTTTTT,CASSLFLAGVGTGELFF
TRBJ2-7,TRBV6-5,NA,15,TRBD2,TGTGCCAGCAGCCCTACTAGCGGAACCTCCTACGAGCAGTACTTC,CASSPTSGTSYEQYF
TRBJ1-2,TRBV6-4,NA,15,NA,TGTGCCAGCGCCCCAACGATAACAGCTAACTATGGCTACACCTTC,CASAPTITANYGYTF
TRBJ2-7,TRBV28,NA,13,TRBD1,TGTGCCAGCAAAACGACAGGGGTCTACGAGCAGTACTTC,CASKTTGVYEQYF
TRBJ2-6,TRBV11-2,many,15,NA,TGTGCCAGCAGCCCCGTCAGGTCTGGGGCCAACGTCCTGACTTTC,CASSPVRSGANVLTF
TRBJ2-1,TRBV7-9,NA,14,NA,TGTGCCAGCAGCTTGACCAGAGTGAACAATGAGCAGTTCTTC,CASSLTRVNNEQFF
TRBJ1-3,TRBV7-6,once,19,TRBD1,TGTGCCAGCAGCCCCCGAGGTGGACAGGGGGCTCTTATGAGAAACACCATATATTTT,CASSPRGGQGALMRNTIYF
TRBJ2-5,TRBV7-9,NA,17,NA,TGTGCCAGCAGCTTACAGGGAATGGGGCCGCTCCAAGAGACCCAGTACTTC,CASSLQGMGPLQETQYF
TRBJ2-5,TRBV29-1,NA,13,TRBD1,TGCAGCGTTTCGGACAGGGGAAAAGAGACCCAGTACTTC,CSVSDRGKETQYF
TRBJ1-4,TRBV4-3,NA,14,NA,TGCGCCAGCAGCCAAGAAAGACAGGCGGTTGAACTGTTTTTT,CASSQERQAVELFF
TRBJ1-1,TRBV5-1,NA,13,TRBD1,TGCGCCAGCAGTAACGACAGGGTCACTGAAGCTTTCTTT,CASSNDRVTEAFF
TRBJ2-5,TRBV7-9,many,15,TRBD2,TGTGCCAGCAGCTTCTGGGGGGGACACCAAGAGACCCAGTACTTC,CASSFWGGHQETQYF
TRBJ2-7,TRBV5-1,NA,16,TRBD2,TGCGCCAGCAGCTACGGGGGGACTAGCGGGAGCCACGAGCAGTACTTC,CASSYGGTSGSHEQYF
TRBJ2-1,TRBV9,NA,16,TRBD1,TGTGCCAGCAGCGGGGGACAGGGGCGATATGGGCGAGAGCAGTTCTTC,CASSGGQGRYGREQFF
TRBJ2-7,TRBV28,NA,11,NA,TGTGCCGTGGCAGAGCTATACGAGCAGTACTTC,CAVAELYEQYF
TRBJ1-2,TRBV28,few,13,TRBD1,TGTGCCAGCAGCCTACAGGGGGTCTATGGCTACACCTTC,CASSLQGVYGYTF